This TCR beta chain was documented in a study of cytomegalovirus exposure and HLA in healthy donors. General study points: Trimming of TCR beta V- and J-genes showed a link, identified in a later analysis, to a missense DCLRE1C variant.

Those who donated were healthy bone marrow donors. CDR1 and CDR2 from the germline V gene are MNHNY and SVGAGI (reference sequence). V was clipped by 7 bases and J by 5 bases, with 20 bases between them. CDR3 length: 15 amino acids. In the PCR, 60 Vbeta and 13 Jbeta primers were used. The table came from immunoSEQ multiplex PCR; TCRdb's copy has only in-frame clones and leaves some out. The top ten clones hold roughly 4.8% of a sample with about 140,000 clones, under 90% of them seen once. Comments on this clone: What it recognizes is unknown.

V gene TRBV6-6 combines with J gene TRBJ2-5, with a weak D call TRBD1 (6 bases). The sequenced material came from PBMCs. This receptor was taken from a middle-aged man in good health and CMV-seronegative. This CDR3 is CASNKGGQRQETQYF. The CDR3 nucleotides read TGTGCCAGCAATAAAGGGGGACAACGGCAGGAGACCCAGTACTTC.